This TCR beta chain was identified in a study of blood T cell repertoires in COVID-19. Study-wide context: Acute and convalescent COVID-19 specimens originated in the United States, Italy and Spain. PBMCs, B-cell-depleted T cells, or T cells provided the cDNA or gDNA that made up the material.

Authors' methods: Estimation of nucleated cell counts was performed using reference gene primer amplification. Clones were read by immunoSEQ multiplex PCR, and TCRdb kept only the in-frame ones, dropping some. Clone size and V and J calls were adopted from that table, with D and trimming inferred from the DNA. The sample consists of 300,000 to 350,000 clones, 90% to 95% of them appearing once. V was clipped by 3 bases and J by 1 base, with 8 bases between them. CDR1 is KGHSH and CDR2 is LQKENI in the germline V gene. CDR3 size: 14 residues. The V and J genes are TRBV18 and TRBJ2-3; a weak D match, TRBD2 (6 bases). Sequenced sample: peripheral blood. This TCR was sampled from a woman between 18 and 29 years old who had recovered from COVID-19. In DNA, the CDR3 is TGTGCCAGCTCACCCGGAGGGCGCACAGATACGCAGTATTTT. Encoded protein: CASSPGGRTDTQYF.